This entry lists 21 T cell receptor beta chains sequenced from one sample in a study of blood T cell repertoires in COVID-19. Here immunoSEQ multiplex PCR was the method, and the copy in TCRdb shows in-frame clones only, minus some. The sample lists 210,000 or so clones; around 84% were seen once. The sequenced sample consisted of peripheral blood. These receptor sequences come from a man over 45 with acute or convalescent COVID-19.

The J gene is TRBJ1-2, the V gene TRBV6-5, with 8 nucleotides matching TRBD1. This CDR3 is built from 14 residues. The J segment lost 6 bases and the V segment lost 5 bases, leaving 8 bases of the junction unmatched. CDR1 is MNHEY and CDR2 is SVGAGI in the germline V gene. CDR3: CASSTLPGGDGYTF. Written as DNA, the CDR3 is TGTGCCAGCAGTACGCTACCAGGGGGCGATGGCTACACCTTC.

CDR3 DNA sequence: TGTGCCACCAGCAGAGTAGCGGGGGGTTACAATGAGCAGTTCTTC. Translated, it gives CATSRVAGGYNEQFF. The V gene is TRBV15, the J gene TRBJ2-1; 10 bases line up with TRBD2. V lost 1 base, J lost 4 bases, and 1 base stayed unmatched. Germline V gene lookup returns CDR1 LNHNV and CDR2 YYDKDF (reference sequence). The CDR3 covers 15 residues.

The CDR3 nucleotides read TGTGCCAGCAGTCCAACAGGAGTGGTGATTCGACCCCTCCACTTT. Its protein product is CASSPTGVVIRPLHF. This chain links TRBV28 with TRBJ1-6; a weak D match, TRBD1 (5 bases). The V end lost 5 bases, the J end lost 12 bases, and 20 bases lay between the germline ends. The CDR3 has 15 amino acids. From germline, CDR1 is MDHEN and CDR2 SYDVKM.

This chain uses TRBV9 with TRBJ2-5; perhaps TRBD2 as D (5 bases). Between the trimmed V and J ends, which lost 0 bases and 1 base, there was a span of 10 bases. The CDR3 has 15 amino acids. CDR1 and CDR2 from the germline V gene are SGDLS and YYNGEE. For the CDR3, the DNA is TGTGCCAGCAGCGTAGTCGGGGAGATCCAAGAGACCCAGTACTTC. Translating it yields CASSVVGEIQETQYF.

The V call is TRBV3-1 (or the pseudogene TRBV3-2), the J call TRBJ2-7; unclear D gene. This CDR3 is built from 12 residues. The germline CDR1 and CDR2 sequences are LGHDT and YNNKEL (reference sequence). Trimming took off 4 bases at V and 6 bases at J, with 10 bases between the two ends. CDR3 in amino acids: CASSLVESEQYF. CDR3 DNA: TGTGCCAGCAGCCTGGTGGAGTCCGAGCAGTACTTC.

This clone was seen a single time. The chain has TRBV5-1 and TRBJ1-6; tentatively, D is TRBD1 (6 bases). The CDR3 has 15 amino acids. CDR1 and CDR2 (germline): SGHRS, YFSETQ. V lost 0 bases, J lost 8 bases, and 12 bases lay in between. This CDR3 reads CASSLGTAQHSPLHF. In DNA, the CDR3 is TGCGCCAGCAGCTTGGGGACAGCCCAACATTCACCCCTCCACTTT.

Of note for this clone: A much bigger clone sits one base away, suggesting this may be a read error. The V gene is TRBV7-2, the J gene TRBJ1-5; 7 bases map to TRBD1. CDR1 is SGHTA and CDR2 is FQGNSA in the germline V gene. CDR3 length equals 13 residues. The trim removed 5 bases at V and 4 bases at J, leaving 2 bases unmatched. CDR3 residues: CASSPQGNQPQHF. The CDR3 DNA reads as TGTGCCAGCAGCCCACAGGGGAATCAGCCCCAGCATTTT.

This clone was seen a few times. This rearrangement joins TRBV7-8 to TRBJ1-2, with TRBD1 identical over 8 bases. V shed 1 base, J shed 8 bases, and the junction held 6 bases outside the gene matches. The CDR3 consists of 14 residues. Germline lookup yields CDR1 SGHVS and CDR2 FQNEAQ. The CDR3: CASSLGQGASGYTF. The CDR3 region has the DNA TGTGCCAGCAGCTTAGGCCAGGGGGCGAGCGGCTACACCTTC.

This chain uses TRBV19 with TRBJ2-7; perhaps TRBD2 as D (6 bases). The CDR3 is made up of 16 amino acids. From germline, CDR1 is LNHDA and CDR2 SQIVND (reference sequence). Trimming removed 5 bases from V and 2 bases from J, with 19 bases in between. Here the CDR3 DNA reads TGTGCCAGTAGTGGGGGGACGGGCGGACTACCCTACGAGCAGTACTTC. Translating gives CASSGGTGGLPYEQYF.

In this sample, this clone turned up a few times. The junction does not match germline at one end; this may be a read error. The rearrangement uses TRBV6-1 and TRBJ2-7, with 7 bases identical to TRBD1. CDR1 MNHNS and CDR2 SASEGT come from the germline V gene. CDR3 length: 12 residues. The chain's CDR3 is CASSDPGQLIGF. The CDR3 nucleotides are TGTGCCAGCAGTGACCCGGGACAGCTGATTGGGTTC.

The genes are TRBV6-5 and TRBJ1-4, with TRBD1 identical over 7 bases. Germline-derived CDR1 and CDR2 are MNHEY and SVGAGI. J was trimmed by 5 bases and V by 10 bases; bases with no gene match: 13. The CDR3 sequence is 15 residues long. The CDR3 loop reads CATTDPGGRNEKLFF. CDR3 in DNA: TGTGCCACCACAGACCCAGGGGGTCGGAATGAAAAACTGTTTTTT.

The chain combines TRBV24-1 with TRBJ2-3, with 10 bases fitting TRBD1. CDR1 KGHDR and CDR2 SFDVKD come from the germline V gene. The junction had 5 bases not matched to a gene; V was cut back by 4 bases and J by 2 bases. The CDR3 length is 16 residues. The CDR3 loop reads CATSDHRQGATDTQYF. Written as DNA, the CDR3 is TGTGCCACCAGTGACCACCGACAGGGGGCCACAGATACGCAGTATTTT.

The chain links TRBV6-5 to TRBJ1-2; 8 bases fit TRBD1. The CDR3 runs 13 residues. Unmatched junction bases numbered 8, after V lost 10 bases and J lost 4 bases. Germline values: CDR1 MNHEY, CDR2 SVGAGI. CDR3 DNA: TGTGCCACCTGGAGGGACAGGTCCTATGGCTACACCTTC. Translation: CATWRDRSYGYTF.

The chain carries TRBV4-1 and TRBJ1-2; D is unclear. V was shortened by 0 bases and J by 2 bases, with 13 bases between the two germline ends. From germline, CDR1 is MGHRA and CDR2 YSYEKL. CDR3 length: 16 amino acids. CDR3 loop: CASSQDPSRRNYGYTF. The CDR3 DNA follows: TGCGCCAGCAGCCAAGATCCCTCGAGGAGGAACTATGGCTACACCTTC.

CDR3 loop: CASSLRDRGTEAFF. CDR3 sequence (DNA): TGTGCCAGCAGCCTCCGGGACAGGGGAACTGAAGCTTTCTTT. The rearrangement joins TRBV2 to TRBJ1-1; 10 bases match TRBD1. V gave up 6 bases and J gave up 5 bases; unmatched junction bases: 6. CDR1 is SNHLY, CDR2 FYNNEI, per germline. This CDR3 contains 14 residues. The entire variable domain, with the rest obtained from reference TRBV2 and TRBJ1-1, is as follows: EPEVTQTPSHQVTQMGQEVILRCVPISNHLYFYWYRQILGQKVEFLVSFYNNEISEKSEIFDDQFSVERPDGSNFTLKIRSTKLEDSAMYFCASSLRDRGTEAFFGQGTRLTVV.

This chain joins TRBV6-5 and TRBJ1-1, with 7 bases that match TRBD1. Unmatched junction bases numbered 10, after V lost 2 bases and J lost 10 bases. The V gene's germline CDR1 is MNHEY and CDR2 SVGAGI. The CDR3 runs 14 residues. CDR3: CASSYTQRQGTAFF. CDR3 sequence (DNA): TGTGCCAGCAGTTACACCCAAAGACAGGGCACAGCTTTCTTT.

CDR3 residues: CASRAQQGANYGYTF. The CDR3 coding sequence is TGCGCCAGCAGGGCACAACAGGGAGCTAACTATGGCTACACCTTC. The chain combines TRBV5-1 with TRBJ1-2; tentatively, D is TRBD1 (6 bases). Germline loops: CDR1 SGHRS, CDR2 YFSETQ. The CDR3 spans 15 residues. V lost 5 bases and J 0 bases, leaving 14 bases between the germline ends.

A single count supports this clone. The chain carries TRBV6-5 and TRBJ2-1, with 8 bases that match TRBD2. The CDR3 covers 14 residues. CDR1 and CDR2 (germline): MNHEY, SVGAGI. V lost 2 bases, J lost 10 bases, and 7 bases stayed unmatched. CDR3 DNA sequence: TGTGCCAGCAGTTACGGCGGGGGGAGAAGGGAGCAGTTCTTC. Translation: CASSYGGGRREQFF.

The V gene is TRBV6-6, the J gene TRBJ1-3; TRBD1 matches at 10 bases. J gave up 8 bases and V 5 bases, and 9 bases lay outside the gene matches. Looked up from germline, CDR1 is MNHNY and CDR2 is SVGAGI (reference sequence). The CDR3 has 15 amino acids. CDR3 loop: CASSTGQGVKDTIYF. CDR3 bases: TGTGCCAGCAGTACCGGACAGGGGGTAAAGGACACCATATATTTT.

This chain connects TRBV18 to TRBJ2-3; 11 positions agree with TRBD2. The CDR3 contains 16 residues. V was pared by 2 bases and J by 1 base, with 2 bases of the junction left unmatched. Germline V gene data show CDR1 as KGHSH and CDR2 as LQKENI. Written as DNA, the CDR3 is TGTGCCAGCTCACCAAATAGCGGGGGGGGCACAGATACGCAGTATTTT. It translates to CASSPNSGGGTDTQYF. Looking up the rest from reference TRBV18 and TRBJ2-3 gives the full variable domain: NAGVMQNPRHLVRRRGQEARLRCSPMKGHSHVYWYRQLPEEGLKFMVYLQKENIIDESGMPKERFSAEFPKEGPSILRIQQVVRGDSAAYFCASSPNSGGGTDTQYFGPGTRLTVL.

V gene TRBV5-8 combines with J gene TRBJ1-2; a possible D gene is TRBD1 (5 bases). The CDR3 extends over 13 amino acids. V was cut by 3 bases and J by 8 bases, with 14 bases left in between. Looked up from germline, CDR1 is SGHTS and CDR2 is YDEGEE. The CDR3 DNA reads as TGTGCCAGCAGCTGGGGCAGGGTCGGGGGCTACACCTTC. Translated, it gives CASSWGRVGGYTF.